This is a list of T cell receptor beta chains from one sample in a study of blood T cell repertoires in COVID-19. TCRdb keeps only in-frame clones here, not all; method: immunoSEQ multiplex PCR. The profile shows about 36,000 clones, just under 85% of them singletons. Sequencing input: peripheral blood. Every receptor here comes from a man aged 50 or older with active COVID-19. Each CDR3 is given with its conserved first and last residue. The D gene is left open where the match is weak. Clone size is not always given. Where it is, it says once, few, many or a class for expanded clones.

size	D	V	J	DNA	CDR3
-	TRBD2	TRBV2	TRBJ2-3	TGTGCCAGCCTGGAGCGGGGGATTACAGATACGCAGTATTTT	CASLERGITDTQYF
-	-	TRBV18	TRBJ2-1	TGTGCCAGCTCACCAGGAGAGGGTGAGCAGTTCTTC	CASSPGEGEQFF
-	-	TRBV5-8	TRBJ2-3	TGTGCCAGCAGGGGAAACAGGGCCACCACAGATACGCAGTATTTT	CASRGNRATTDTQYF
few	TRBD1	TRBV5-4	TRBJ2-7	TGTGCCAGCAGCTACCGGGACAGGGTTTCGCAGTACTTC	CASSYRDRVSQYF
-	TRBD2	TRBV24-1	TRBJ2-1	TGTGCCACCAGTGGCGGGGGGGTATACAATGAGCAGTTCTTC	CATSGGGVYNEQFF
-	TRBD1	TRBV5-6	TRBJ1-6	TGTGCCAGCAGCTTGGGACAGGGGGAGAACTCACCCCTCCACTTT	CASSLGQGENSPLHF
few	TRBD2	TRBV3-1/TRBV3-2	TRBJ2-3	TGTGCCAGCAGCCAGCGGGGGGCGCGCCCAGATACGCAGTATTTT	CASSQRGARPDTQYF
-	TRBD1	TRBV4-3	TRBJ2-7	TGCGCCAGCAGCCCAGGACAGGGAGTCTACGAGCAGTACTTC	CASSPGQGVYEQYF
-	-	TRBV5-5	TRBJ2-3	TGTGCCAGCAGCTTGGTCCTAACGGATACGCAGTATTTT	CASSLVLTDTQYF
few	-	TRBV10-3	TRBJ1-5	TGTGCCGCCTCGGGGGGGCTGGCGGCTCGGGAACAGCCCCAGCATTTT	CAASGGLAAREQPQHF
once	-	TRBV5-1	TRBJ2-5	TGCGCCAGCAGCTTGGATGGCCCGGGGACCCAGTACTTC	CASSLDGPGTQYF
-	-	TRBV7-8	TRBJ2-2	TGTGCCAGCACCAGGGGGGACCTGAACACCGGGGAGCTGTTTTTT	CASTRGDLNTGELFF
once	-	TRBV6-5	TRBJ1-4	TGTGCCAGCAGCCCGTCTAACCAGGTTGAAAAACTGTTTTTT	CASSPSNQVEKLFF
-	TRBD2	TRBV9	TRBJ2-3	TGTGCCAGCAGCCCCGAAGCGGGGGGCTTCACAGATACGCAGTATTTT	CASSPEAGGFTDTQYF
-	-	TRBV18	TRBJ1-5	TGTGCCAGCTCACGTGGCGGGGGTCAGCCCCAGCATTTT	CASSRGGGQPQHF
-	-	TRBV9	TRBJ2-1	TGTGCCAGCAGCTCTAGCCGGACAGTTTACAATGAGCAGTTCTTC	CASSSSRTVYNEQFF
-	-	TRBV28	TRBJ2-7	TGTGCCAGCAGTTTCCGACAGCTGCAGTACTTC	CASSFRQLQYF
-	-	TRBV6-5	TRBJ1-2	TGTGCCAGCAGCGCCGCGGGGCGACGTGGCTACACCTTC	CASSAAGRRGYTF
-	TRBD1	TRBV5-4	TRBJ2-3	TGTGCCAGCAGCCCATACCCAGGGCAGGGGGCCGCAGATACGCAGTATTTT	CASSPYPGQGAADTQYF
-	TRBD1	TRBV19	TRBJ1-4	TGTGCCAGTAGTACGCAGGACAGGGGTGAAAAACTGTTTTTT	CASSTQDRGEKLFF
-	TRBD1	TRBV29-1	TRBJ1-1	TGCAGCGCCATGGGATTACAGGGGATCTACACTGAAGCTTTCTTT	CSAMGLQGIYTEAFF
-	-	TRBV11-2	TRBJ1-6	TGTGCCAGCAGCTTAGGAGGCCTCCTCCACTTT	CASSLGGLLHF
-	TRBD1	TRBV11-3	TRBJ2-2	TGTGCCAGCAGCATTGGACAGGGTAACACCGGGGAGCTGTTTTTT	CASSIGQGNTGELFF
-	TRBD2	TRBV28	TRBJ2-5	TGTGCCAGCAGTTCCGGGACTATCAAAGAGACCCAGTACTTC	CASSSGTIKETQYF
-	TRBD1	TRBV11-2	TRBJ1-5	TGTGCCAGCAGCTCATCGGGACAGGGTCAGAATCAGCCCCAGCATTTT	CASSSSGQGQNQPQHF
-	TRBD1	TRBV27	TRBJ2-3	TGTGCCAGCAGTTTGCGGGGCCAGGGGGCCCTCACAGATACGCAGTATTTT	CASSLRGQGALTDTQYF